The entry below describes one TCR beta chain. Antigen specificity is unknown. The CDR3 is made up of 14 amino acids. Per the germline V gene, CDR1 is MNHEY and CDR2 is SMNVEV (reference sequence). V gave up 6 bases and J gave up 4 bases; unmatched junction bases: 3. The data derive from a study of cytomegalovirus exposure and HLA in healthy donors. Study results and limitations: With later analysis, a missense DCLRE1C variant became linked to TCR beta V- and J-gene trimming. The listing of 150 to 200 TCR beta chains classed them as cytomegalovirus-associated.

PCR was performed using 60 Vbeta and 13 Jbeta primers. TCRdb's table, derived via immunoSEQ multiplex PCR, lists solely in-frame clones and lacks some. The table shows about 150,000 clones, with about 80% occurring only once. This receptor was taken from a woman aged 40 to 50 in good health and CMV-seronegative. The chain recombines TRBV27 with TRBJ2-2, with 9 bases that match TRBD1. The sample taken for sequencing was PBMCs. This CDR3 is CASSRTGVTGELFF. CDR3 sequence (DNA): TGTGCCAGCAGCCGGACAGGGGTCACCGGGGAGCTGTTTTTT.